This entry features one T cell receptor beta chain sequence. Antigen: not known. Amplified regions were TCR beta CDR3 sequences from RNA transcripts. Using the HTBI primer set, a first-round RT-PCR was run on the TCR CDR3. Using its own MiXCR run on the multiplex PCR reads, TCRdb lists one record per CDR3 protein. The data contain hundreds of thousands of distinct CDR3 sequences, under 25% of them singletons. The ends were cut back, 4 bases at V and 0 bases at J, with 27 bases in the middle. The CDR3 length is 20 residues. Germline CDR1 is SGHDT and CDR2 is YYEEEE. The data stem from a study of T cells in Graves' hyperthyroidism and ophthalmopathy. The study's findings and limits: Model-based prediction identified ophthalmopathy a median roughly six months prior to its onset.

This clonotype was obtained from a man under 40 with Graves' ophthalmopathy. V gene TRBV5-6 combines with J gene TRBJ2-3; a weak D match, TRBD1 (6 bases). Specimen: blood. The CDR3 bases are TGTGCCAGCAGCCTTTCGATTCTTACCGGGACAAAAAAGAGCACAGATACGCAGTATTTT. Its protein is CASSLSILTGTKKSTDTQYF.